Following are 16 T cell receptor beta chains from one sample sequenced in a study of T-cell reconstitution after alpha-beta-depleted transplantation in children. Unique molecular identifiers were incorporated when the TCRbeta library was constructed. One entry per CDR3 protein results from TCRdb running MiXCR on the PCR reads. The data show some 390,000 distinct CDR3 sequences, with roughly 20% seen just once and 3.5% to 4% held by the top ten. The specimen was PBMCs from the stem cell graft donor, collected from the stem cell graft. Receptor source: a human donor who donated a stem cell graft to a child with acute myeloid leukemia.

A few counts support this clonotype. CDR3 in DNA: TGTGCCAGCAGGGGAATTGGACTAGCGGGAGGGCTAACAGATACGCAGTATTTT. It codes for CASRGIGLAGGLTDTQYF. The J gene is TRBJ2-3, the V gene TRBV25-1, with 15 bases fitting TRBD2. V shed 6 bases, J shed 3 bases, and the junction held 10 bases outside the gene matches. The CDR3 loop spans 18 amino acids. Germline CDR1 and CDR2: MGHDK and SYGVNS.

The chain's CDR3 is CATTKLVKETQYF. The CDR3 bases are TGTGCCACCACCAAACTCGTGAAAGAGACCCAGTACTTC. The chain recombines TRBV15 with TRBJ2-5; D unresolved. V gave up 7 bases and J gave up 3 bases, with 12 bases separating them. CDR1 and CDR2 (germline): LNHNV, YYDKDF (reference sequence). CDR3 length: 13 amino acids.

The CDR3 DNA sequence: TGTGCCAGCAGCGACATCTCCGAAGCTTTCTTT. Translation gives CASSDISEAFF. The rearrangement joins TRBV12-3 or TRBV12-4 to TRBJ1-1; the D is unclear. Between the trimmed V and J ends, which lost 6 bases and 8 bases, there was a span of 10 bases. This CDR3 is built from 11 residues.

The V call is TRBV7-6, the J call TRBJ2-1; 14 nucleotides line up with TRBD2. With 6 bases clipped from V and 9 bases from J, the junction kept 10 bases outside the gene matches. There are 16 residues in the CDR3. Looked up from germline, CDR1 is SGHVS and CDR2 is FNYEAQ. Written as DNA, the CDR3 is TGTGCCAGCAGTTTCTCCGGGACTAGCGGGAGAATTGAGCAGTTCTTC. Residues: CASSFSGTSGRIEQFF.

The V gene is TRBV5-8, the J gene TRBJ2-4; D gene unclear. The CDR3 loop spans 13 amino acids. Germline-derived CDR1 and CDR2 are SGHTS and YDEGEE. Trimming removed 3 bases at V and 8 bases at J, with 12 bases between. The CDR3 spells CASSSQVWDIQYF. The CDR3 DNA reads TGTGCCAGCAGCTCTCAGGTCTGGGACATTCAGTACTTC.

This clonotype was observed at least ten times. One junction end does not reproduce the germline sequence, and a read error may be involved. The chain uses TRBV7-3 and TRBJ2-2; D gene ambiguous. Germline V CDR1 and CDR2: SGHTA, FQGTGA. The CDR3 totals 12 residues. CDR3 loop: CASSLVGGELFF. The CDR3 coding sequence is TGCGCCAGCAGCTTGGTTGGCGGGGAGCTGTTTTTT.

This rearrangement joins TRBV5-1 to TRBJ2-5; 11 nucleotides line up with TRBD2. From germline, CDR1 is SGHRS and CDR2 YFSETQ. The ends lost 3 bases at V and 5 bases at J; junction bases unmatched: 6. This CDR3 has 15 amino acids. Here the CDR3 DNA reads TGCGCCAGCAGCTCAACTAGCGGGAGTGATGAGACCCAGTACTTC. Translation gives CASSSTSGSDETQYF.

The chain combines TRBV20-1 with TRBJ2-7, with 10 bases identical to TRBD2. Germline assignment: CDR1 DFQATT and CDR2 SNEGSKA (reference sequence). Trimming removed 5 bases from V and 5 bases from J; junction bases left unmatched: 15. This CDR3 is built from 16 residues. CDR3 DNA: TGCAGTGCTGGGATGCCGACAGCGGGAGGGGTCCACGAGCAGTACTTC. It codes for CSAGMPTAGGVHEQYF.

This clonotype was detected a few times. CDR3 amino acids: CASSPYGGTSGGDTQYF. The CDR3 DNA reads TGTGCCAGCAGCCCTTATGGGGGGACTAGCGGCGGAGATACGCAGTATTTT. The chain couples TRBV9 to TRBJ2-3, with 11 bases aligning to TRBD2. CDR3 length: 17 amino acids. Germline CDR1 SGDLS, CDR2 YYNGEE. The J segment lost 5 bases and the V segment lost 4 bases, leaving 12 bases of the junction unmatched. The full variable domain, its missing parts supplied by reference TRBV9 and TRBJ2-3, is DSGVTQTPKHLITATGQRVTLRCSPRSGDLSVYWYQQSLDQGLQFLIQYYNGEERAKGNILERFSAQQFPDLHSELNLSSLELGDSALYFCASSPYGGTSGGDTQYFGPGTRLTVL.

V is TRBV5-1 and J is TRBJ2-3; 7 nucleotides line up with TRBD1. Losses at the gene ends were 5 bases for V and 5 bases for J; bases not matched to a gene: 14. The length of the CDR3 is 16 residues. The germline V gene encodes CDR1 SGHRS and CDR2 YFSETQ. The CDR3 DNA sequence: TGCGCCAGCAGTTCGGACAGGCAGATATGGGGAGATACGCAGTATTTT. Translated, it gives CASSSDRQIWGDTQYF.

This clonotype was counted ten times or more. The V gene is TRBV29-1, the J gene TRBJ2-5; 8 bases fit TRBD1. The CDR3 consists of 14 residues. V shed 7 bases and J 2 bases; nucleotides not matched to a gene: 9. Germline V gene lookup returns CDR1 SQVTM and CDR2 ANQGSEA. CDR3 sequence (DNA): TGCAGCGCCCGAGACGGACAGGGACAAGAGACCCAGTACTTC. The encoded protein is CSARDGQGQETQYF.

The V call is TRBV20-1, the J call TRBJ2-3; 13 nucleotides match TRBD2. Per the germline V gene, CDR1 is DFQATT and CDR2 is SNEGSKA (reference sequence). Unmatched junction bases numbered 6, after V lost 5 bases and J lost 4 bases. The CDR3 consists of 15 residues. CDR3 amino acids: CSAPRTSGRSDTQYF. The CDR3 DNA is TGCAGTGCTCCGAGGACTAGCGGGAGATCAGATACGCAGTATTTT.

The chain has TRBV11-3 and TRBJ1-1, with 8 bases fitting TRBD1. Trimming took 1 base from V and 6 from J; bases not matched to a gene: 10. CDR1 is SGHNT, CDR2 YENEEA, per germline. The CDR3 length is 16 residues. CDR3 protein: CASSLGQGRQGAEAFF. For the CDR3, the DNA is TGTGCCAGCAGCTTAGGACAGGGGCGACAAGGGGCTGAAGCTTTCTTT.

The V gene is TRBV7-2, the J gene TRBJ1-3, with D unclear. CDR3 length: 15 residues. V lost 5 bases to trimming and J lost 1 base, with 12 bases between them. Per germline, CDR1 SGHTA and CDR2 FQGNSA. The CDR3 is CASSPRGRSGNTIYF. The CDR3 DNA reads TGTGCCAGCAGCCCCCGCGGGAGGTCTGGAAACACCATATATTTT.

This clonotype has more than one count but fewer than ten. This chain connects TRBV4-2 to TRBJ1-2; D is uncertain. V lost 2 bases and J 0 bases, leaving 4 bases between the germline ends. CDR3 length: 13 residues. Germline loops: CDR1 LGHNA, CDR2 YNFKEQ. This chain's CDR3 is CASSQQANYGYTF. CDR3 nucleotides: TGTGCCAGCAGCCAACAAGCTAACTATGGCTACACCTTC.

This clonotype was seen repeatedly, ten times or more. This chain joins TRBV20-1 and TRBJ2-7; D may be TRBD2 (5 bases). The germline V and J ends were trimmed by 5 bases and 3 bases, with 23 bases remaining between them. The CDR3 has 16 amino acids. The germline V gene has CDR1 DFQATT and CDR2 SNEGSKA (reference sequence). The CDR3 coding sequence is TGCAGTGCTGACGACGGGATGGCAGGACTTGGCTACGAGCAGTACTTC. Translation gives CSADDGMAGLGYEQYF.